Given below is one TCR beta chain in context. What it binds is not known. This sample is part of a study of early stage breast cancer tumors. Study-level findings and limits: Comparing each tissue with blood distinguished tumor from normal in 14 of 16 patients.

V was trimmed by 0 bases and J by 3 bases, leaving 12 bases between them. The V gene's germline CDR1 is MNHEY and CDR2 SVGAGI. This CDR3 region has 15 residues. Produced via immunoSEQ multiplex PCR; TCRdb's table is partial and in-frame only. The table has around 13,000 clones, around three quarters seen once. The TCR was taken from a person aged 45 to 59 with breast cancer. The material sequenced was normal breast tissue next to the tumor. The chain has TRBV6-5 and TRBJ2-7; D unclear. CDR3 in DNA: TGTGCCAGCAGTTACTCTCGATCCTCAGGCTACGAGCAGTACTTC. Amino acid sequence: CASSYSRSSGYEQYF.